One and the same sample provided the 23 T cell receptor beta chains below, sequenced in a study of blood T cell repertoires in COVID-19. Generated by immunoSEQ multiplex PCR, the TCRdb table keeps only in-frame clones and is missing some. The sample lists about 430,000 clones, roughly 90% seen once, with 0.7% to 0.85% in the top ten. Input material: peripheral blood. The origin of the receptors is a man aged 18-30 years with COVID-19, enrolled during active disease.

In its sample, this clone was seen once. This sequence joins TRBV6-4 and TRBJ1-2; weak D call: TRBD1 (6 bases). With 5 bases removed from V and 8 bases from J, the gap between germline ends came to 18 bases. Germline assignment: CDR1 MRHNA and CDR2 SNTAGT. The CDR3 is made up of 14 amino acids. The CDR3 nucleotides are TGTGCCAGCAGTCGGGACACCTCACGGAACGGCTACACCTTC. This translates into CASSRDTSRNGYTF.

CDR3 amino acids: CASSGGQGFSNQPQHF. In DNA form, the CDR3 reads TGTGCCAGCAGCGGAGGACAGGGATTTAGCAATCAGCCCCAGCATTTT. J is TRBJ1-5 and V is TRBV5-5; TRBD1 agrees at 8 bases. This CDR3 is 16 amino acids long. CDR1 and CDR2 from the germline V gene are SGHKS and YYEKEE (reference sequence). The junction had 6 bases not matched to a gene; V was cut back by 4 bases and J by 0 bases.

This chain connects TRBV19 to TRBJ1-1; 10 bases agree with TRBD1. The CDR3 spans 16 residues. The V gene's germline CDR1 is LNHDA and CDR2 SQIVND (reference sequence). The V segment lost 5 bases and the J segment 0 bases; nucleotides outside the gene matches: 6. DNA of the CDR3: TGTGCCAGTAGTGTGACAGGGGGCCCCATGAACACTGAAGCTTTCTTT. Amino acid sequence: CASSVTGGPMNTEAFF.

This rearrangement joins TRBV4-2 to TRBJ2-2; D ambiguous. CDR1 is LGHNA and CDR2 is YNFKEQ in the germline V gene. CDR3 length: 17 residues. Trimming stripped 1 base from V and 7 bases from J, with 19 bases between. The CDR3 is CASSQVSTTLMGGELFF. CDR3 coding DNA: TGTGCCAGCAGCCAAGTTTCGACGACTCTTATGGGCGGGGAGCTGTTTTTT.

The genes are TRBV3-1 (or the pseudogene TRBV3-2) and TRBJ2-7; no firm D call. V was shortened by 0 bases and J by 5 bases, with 11 bases between the two germline ends. The CDR3 is made up of 14 amino acids. Germline V lookup: CDR1 LGHDT, CDR2 YNNKEL (reference sequence). Written as DNA, the CDR3 is TGTGCCAGCAGCCAAGACGTGCGGCTGCACGAGCAGTACTTC. This sequence encodes CASSQDVRLHEQYF.

J is TRBJ2-3 and V is TRBV5-4; maybe TRBD1 (5 bases). The germline V gene encodes CDR1 SGHNT and CDR2 YYREEE (reference sequence). There are 12 residues in the CDR3. V lost 3 bases to trimming and J lost 6 bases, with 8 bases between them. This chain's CDR3 is CASSSTEDTQYF. CDR3 sequence (DNA): TGTGCCAGCAGCTCGACAGAGGATACGCAGTATTTT. The full variable domain, completed using reference TRBV5-4 and TRBJ2-3, is ETGVTQSPTHLIKTRGQQVTLRCSSQSGHNTVSWYQQALGQGPQFIFQYYREEENGRGNFPPRFSGLQFPNYSSELNVNALELDDSALYLCASSSTEDTQYFGPGTRLTVL.

The chain has TRBV6-5 and TRBJ1-4; TRBD1 matches at 7 bases. Germline V gene lookup returns CDR1 MNHEY and CDR2 SVGAGI. Trimming at V came to 2 bases and at J to 8 bases, leaving 5 bases not matched to a gene. This CDR3 comprises 14 residues. The CDR3 DNA is TGTGCCAGCAGTTACGTCCAGGGGGACGAAAAACTGTTTTTT. It encodes CASSYVQGDEKLFF.

V is TRBV2 and J is TRBJ2-7, with D maybe TRBD2 (6 bases). The CDR3 consists of 13 residues. Germline V CDR1 and CDR2: SNHLY, FYNNEI. The V end lost 7 bases, the J end lost 6 bases, and 16 bases lay between the germline ends. The CDR3 spells CASTREPLFEQYF. The CDR3, as DNA: TGTGCCAGCACGCGGGAACCCCTTTTCGAGCAGTACTTC.

This chain links TRBV24-1 with TRBJ2-1; perhaps TRBD2 as D (6 bases). The CDR3 contains 16 residues. The V gene's germline CDR1 is KGHDR and CDR2 SFDVKD. V was cut by 1 base and J by 8 bases, with 17 bases left in between. The CDR3 DNA reads as TGTGCCACCAGTGATTTTAGTGCGGGAATGAGGGATGAGCAGTTCTTC. This codes for CATSDFSAGMRDEQFF.

The V gene is TRBV7-9, the J gene TRBJ2-1; 9 bases agree with TRBD2. Germline CDR1 reads SEHNR; CDR2 reads FQNEAQ (reference sequence). Trimming removed 1 base from V and 9 bases from J; junction bases left unmatched: 7. The CDR3 has 15 residues. The CDR3 DNA reads as TGTGCCAGCAGCTTAGGAACGCGGGGGGGCAGTGAGCAGTTCTTC. It specifies CASSLGTRGGSEQFF.

The chain joins TRBV5-8 to TRBJ2-1; D gene ambiguous. Germline CDR1 and CDR2: SGHTS and YDEGEE. The CDR3 is 15 residues long. V was cut by 0 bases and J by 0 bases, with 7 bases left in between. The CDR3 region is CASSLATSSYNEQFF. The CDR3 bases are TGTGCCAGCAGCTTGGCCACAAGCTCCTACAATGAGCAGTTCTTC.

The chain combines TRBV5-4 with TRBJ1-4; D perhaps matches TRBD1 (5 bases). Germline values: CDR1 SGHNT, CDR2 YYREEE (reference sequence). This CDR3 spans 15 amino acids. Deletions cut 3 bases from V and 0 bases from J, with 9 bases between. The CDR3 region has the DNA TGTGCCAGCAGCTATGACAGTGCAACTAATGAAAAACTGTTTTTT. Amino acid sequence: CASSYDSATNEKLFF. The full variable domain, its missing parts supplied by reference TRBV5-4 and TRBJ1-4, is ETGVTQSPTHLIKTRGQQVTLRCSSQSGHNTVSWYQQALGQGPQFIFQYYREEENGRGNFPPRFSGLQFPNYSSELNVNALELDDSALYLCASSYDSATNEKLFFGSGTQLSVL.

The chain employs TRBV4-2 and TRBJ2-1; 7 nucleotides agree with TRBD1. The germline CDR1 and CDR2 sequences are LGHNA and YNFKEQ. Trimming at V came to 2 bases and at J to 8 bases, leaving 6 bases not matched to a gene. The CDR3 extends over 14 amino acids. The CDR3 is CASSQSDRRHEQFF. CDR3 in DNA: TGTGCCAGCAGCCAATCGGACAGGCGACATGAGCAGTTCTTC.

The genes are TRBV4-1 and TRBJ1-1; the D is unclear. This CDR3 comprises 15 residues. CDR1 is MGHRA, CDR2 YSYEKL, per germline. The ends were cut back, 1 base at V and 0 bases at J, with 9 bases in the middle. For the CDR3, the DNA is TGCGCCAGCAGCCAAGTTGGCCAAATGAACACTGAAGCTTTCTTT. It specifies CASSQVGQMNTEAFF.

The chain joins TRBV11-3 to TRBJ2-3; 10 bases align to TRBD2. Germline loops: CDR1 SGHNT, CDR2 YENEEA. The CDR3 length is 16 residues. The V segment lost 5 bases and the J segment 2 bases; nucleotides outside the gene matches: 7. The CDR3 loop is CASSLRTSGNTDTQYF. As DNA, the CDR3 is TGTGCCAGCAGCCTAAGGACTAGCGGTAACACAGATACGCAGTATTTT.

V usage is TRBV19 and J usage is TRBJ1-1, with 10 bases aligning to TRBD1. The V segment lost 9 bases and the J segment 3 bases; nucleotides outside the gene matches: 10. CDR3 length: 15 amino acids. The germline gives CDR1 LNHDA, CDR2 SQIVND (reference sequence). Here the CDR3 DNA reads TGTGCCAGCCAAGACAGGGGGCTTGGGTACACTGAAGCTTTCTTT. Residues: CASQDRGLGYTEAFF.

The chain uses TRBV5-1 and TRBJ1-4, with D maybe TRBD1 (5 bases). The germline gives CDR1 SGHRS, CDR2 YFSETQ. This CDR3 comprises 16 residues. V lost 4 bases to trimming and J lost 0 bases, with 13 bases between them. DNA for the CDR3: TGCGCCAGCAGCCCCACTGCAGGGACAACTAATGAAAAACTGTTTTTT. It is translated as CASSPTAGTTNEKLFF.

The table lists this clone with a count of one. The CDR3 DNA is TGTGCCAGCAGTGAACGCTACTTGTTGAGCCCAGGGGGCCCAGATACGCAGTATTTT. Translating gives CASSERYLLSPGGPDTQYF. V gene TRBV6-1 combines with J gene TRBJ2-3; 8 nucleotides line up with TRBD1. CDR3 length: 19 amino acids. Germline V lookup: CDR1 MNHNS, CDR2 SASEGT. The junction had 17 bases not matched to a gene; V was cut back by 2 bases and J by 4 bases.

A word on this clone: Distinct nucleotide sequences in the sample also encode this CDR3. The V call is TRBV4-1, the J call TRBJ1-5; D unclear. The germline V gene encodes CDR1 MGHRA and CDR2 YSYEKL. V was cut by 0 bases and J by 3 bases, with 6 bases left in between. The CDR3 spans 14 residues. The DNA of the CDR3 is TGCGCCAGCAGCCAAGAACGCGACAATCAGCCCCAGCATTTT. Protein product: CASSQERDNQPQHF.

The chain links TRBV10-2 to TRBJ2-2; a weak D match, TRBD2 (5 bases). V shed 2 bases and J shed 6 bases, with 10 bases lying between them. Germline CDR1 and CDR2: WSHSY and SAAADI. The CDR3 is 14 amino acids. CDR3 nucleotide sequence: TGCGCCAGCAGTGAGACGCTAGCTCCCGGGGAGCTGTTTTTT. Translation: CASSETLAPGELFF.

This clone occurred once. The V gene is TRBV27, the J gene TRBJ2-5, with 10 bases lining up with TRBD1. This CDR3 is 17 amino acids long. The V segment lost 5 bases and the J segment 5 bases; nucleotides outside the gene matches: 14. The germline CDR1 and CDR2 sequences are MNHEY and SMNVEV (reference sequence). CDR3 sequence (DNA): TGTGCCAGCAGTGTAATGTATAGGACAGGGGGGGGCGAGACCCAGTACTTC. Its translation: CASSVMYRTGGGETQYF.

The rearrangement links TRBV18 to TRBJ2-2; 12 nucleotides agree with TRBD2. This CDR3 is built from 16 residues. The germline CDR1 and CDR2 sequences are KGHSH and LQKENI. With 6 bases clipped from V and 6 bases from J, the junction kept 8 bases outside the gene matches. CDR3 protein: CASSKLAGGRSGELFF. As DNA, the CDR3 is TGTGCCAGCTCGAAACTAGCGGGAGGACGGTCCGGGGAGCTGTTTTTT.

This sequence joins TRBV19 and TRBJ2-5; D uncertain. Germline assignment: CDR1 LNHDA and CDR2 SQIVND (reference sequence). The CDR3 extends over 11 amino acids. V lost 3 bases, J lost 5 bases, and 4 bases lay in between. This chain's CDR3 is CASSIAETQYF. CDR3 in DNA: TGTGCCAGTAGTATCGCGGAGACCCAGTACTTC.